This T cell receptor beta chain stems from a study of blood T cell repertoires in COVID-19 (dated by TCRdb to the early 2020s). With regard to the full study: The collaborator samples originated in the United States, Italy and Spain and spanned the acute and convalescent phases of COVID-19. Subjects who had been exposed to COVID-19, were actively infected with it, or had recovered from it provided the deeply sampled blood TCRbeta repertoires that made up the dataset. Samples were obtained from the ongoing ImmuneRACE study (first 160 participants) and from 950 to 1,500 subjects provided by 6 global collaborators. The prospective study material was composed of cDNA or gDNA derived from T cells, B-cell-depleted T cells, or PBMCs. The repertoires were released in a freely available public database intended as a resource for research on the immune response to SARS-CoV-2. Nearly every sample came with metadata listing a de-identified subject ID, COVID-19 status, age in years and sex. Where available, HLA class I and class II types were obtained from metadata supplied by the sample provider rather than from assay-based typing. Results and caveats for the whole study, not just this receptor: The amount of clinical and demographic metadata varied by source and participant and was provided uncurated.

As concerns this clone: Its antigen target is currently unknown. No per-base quality is available; no much larger clone lies one base away.

One collaborating source in Seattle enrolled patients during active infection and followed them longitudinally through the course of disease. Collaborating institutions collected whole blood in K2EDTA tubes following their own protocols. For TCRbeta analysis, collaborator samples were shipped as frozen whole blood, as isolated PBMCs, or as DNA extracted from either sample type. V is reduced by 4 bases and J by 7 bases, leaving a spacing of 16 bases between them. CDR1 is given as LGHDT and CDR2 as YNNKEL, both from the germline V gene (reference sequence). Inclusive of the bounding cysteine and phenylalanine, the CDR3 is 15 residues long. Only the CDR3 DNA is retained, 45 bases long and in frame from the first base. TCRbeta CDR3 regions were amplified from genomic DNA by means of the immunoSEQ Assay, a bias-controlled multiplex PCR. Regarding the original processing steps: The number of nucleated cells in each sample was estimated from the amplification of reference gene primers within the assay. To quantify the absolute abundance of each unique TCRbeta CDR3 rearrangement, sequence reads were collapsed and filtered. For each sample, productive Simpson clonality was calculated by taking the square root of Simpson's diversity index across productive rearrangements. What TCRdb holds here is the immuneACCESS table cut down to in-frame rearrangements. Part of the clones is not present; checked against another copy, under half of the missing clones reflect an unresolved V gene, and the others are unexplained. The V and J calls and clone size are taken from that table; D and trimming were inferred from the DNA. This sample has 150,000 to 200,000 clones in its table, and more than 80% of those were observed once. The top ten constitute approximately 9.9% of the sample.

The sequencing sample was made of peripheral blood. The sequence came from a woman aged 40 to 55 with COVID-19, enrolled during active disease. The chain couples TRBV3-1 (or the pseudogene TRBV3-2) to TRBJ2-2, and the D gene may be TRBD2, 6 bases matching. CDR3 region: CASSLKNWGVGELFF. The DNA sequence is TGTGCCAGCAGCCTCAAAAACTGGGGGGTCGGGGAGCTGTTTTTT.